The source of this T cell receptor (beta chain) is a study of blood T cell repertoires in COVID-19. The wider study: The cDNA or gDNA used as material had been derived from T cells, B-cell-depleted T cells, or PBMCs.

The CDR3 runs 16 residues. The germline gives CDR1 KGHSH, CDR2 LQKENI. With 6 bases clipped from V and 3 bases from J, the junction kept 11 bases outside the gene matches. This clone has only one observation. Clones were sequenced by immunoSEQ multiplex PCR, and TCRdb holds only the in-frame ones, with some missing. Of about 150,000 clones detected, over 70% appear once; the ten largest clones hold about 0.5%. The chain employs TRBV18 and TRBJ2-7; 10 bases agree with TRBD1. The specimen was peripheral blood. The sequence derives from a man aged 60-69 years with acute or convalescent COVID-19. The CDR3: CASSPKAGTGDYEQYF. CDR3 nucleotide sequence: TGTGCCAGCTCTCCTAAAGCCGGGACAGGGGACTACGAGCAGTACTTC. Drawing the rest from reference TRBV18 and TRBJ2-7, the complete variable domain is NAGVMQNPRHLVRRRGQEARLRCSPMKGHSHVYWYRQLPEEGLKFMVYLQKENIIDESGMPKERFSAEFPKEGPSILRIQQVVRGDSAAYFCASSPKAGTGDYEQYFGPGTRLTVT.